A selection of T cell receptor beta chains follows, all from one sample in a study of lung T cells in sarcoidosis with Löfgren's syndrome. TCRdb redid the calling of the reads with MiXCR, one entry per CDR3 protein. Among several thousand distinct CDR3 sequences listed, about 17% were seen once. Sequenced: CD4+ T cells from bronchoalveolar lavage. The source of these receptors is a human donor with sarcoidosis (Löfgren's syndrome or another form), or a control subject (not recorded which). Both conserved end residues are trimmed from each CDR3. D genes are given only for firm matches.

TRBJ2-2 . TRBV5-6 ASSRQGGSTGELF
TRBJ2-1 . TRBV11-2 ASSLIGANEQF
TRBJ2-5 . TRBV2 ASSYGTARETQY
TRBJ2-1 TRBD1 TRBV5-1 ASSFKGQGLISYNEQF
TRBJ2-7 . TRBV6-1 ASSPDMQTPYEQY
TRBJ1-2 . TRBV12-5 ASPRFHGYT
TRBJ1-2 TRBD1 TRBV12-3/TRBV12-4 ASSRPPRDSNGYT
TRBJ1-6 . TRBV6-2/TRBV6-3 ASRFTALSGPNSPLH
TRBJ1-1 . TRBV5-6 ASSLAWNTEAF
TRBJ1-3 . TRBV7-8 ASSLLGAFSGNTIY
TRBJ1-5 . TRBV10-3 AISESAGVQPQH
TRBJ2-1 TRBD2 TRBV7-2 ASSLAGLAYYNEQF
TRBJ1-2 . TRBV12-3/TRBV12-4 ASSLRRYGYT
TRBJ2-3 . TRBV7-3 ASSHGGGRGPDTQY
TRBJ1-5 . TRBV28 ASSRGNQPQH
TRBJ2-1 TRBD2 TRBV28 ASTMTTSGRAEQF
TRBJ2-2 . TRBV4-2 ASRPGASNTGELF
TRBJ1-1 . TRBV5-6 ASSREGEAF
TRBJ1-5 . TRBV4-1 ASSQDQGQPQH
TRBJ2-1 . TRBV18 ASSPQVGDPIEQF
TRBJ1-5 . TRBV7-3 ASSLRAGQPQH
TRBJ1-1 . TRBV7-2 ASSRDSGDTEAF
TRBJ2-2 TRBD1 TRBV5-4 ASSAGQDTGELF
TRBJ1-3 TRBD1 TRBV30 AWSGTGLGNTIY
TRBJ1-1 . TRBV29-1 SVLRNLRGTEAF
TRBJ1-1 . TRBV18 ASSPPSKGDLEAF
TRBJ2-7 . TRBV18 ASSAASGEQY
TRBJ1-1 . TRBV12-3/TRBV12-4 ASNRGTEAF
TRBJ2-7 . TRBV7-2 ASSQSPTVSYEQY
TRBJ2-2 . TRBV7-3 ASSAALGGLF
TRBJ2-1 . TRBV7-9 ASSSQGNEQF
TRBJ2-3 TRBD2 TRBV7-2 ASSLWGTSGSVDTQY
TRBJ1-4 . TRBV5-1 ASSLAPATATNEKLF
TRBJ2-5 . TRBV19 ASSPWTAETQY
TRBJ2-7 TRBD2 TRBV7-2 ASSRRGGSSYEQY
TRBJ1-2 TRBD1 TRBV27 ASSRNDRQGGYT
TRBJ1-2 . TRBV4-3 ASSQDARGGAQYGYT
TRBJ2-4 TRBD1 TRBV5-5 ASSLEGQGSKNIQY
TRBJ2-5 TRBD2 TRBV6-1 ASRPAGGRETQY
TRBJ2-1 . TRBV15 ATSGGPRNEQF